A single sample gave rise to the 32 T cell receptor beta chains below, sequenced in a study of T cell changes during pregnancy in multiple sclerosis (dated by TCRdb to the late 2010s). Library preparation used the immunoSEQ multiplex PCR assay. In TCRdb, the immuneACCESS table is reduced to in-frame sequences with V and J assigned. These tables do not hold every clone; where another copy was compared, an unresolved V gene accounts for under half, and the others remain unexplained. Here the sample has 35,000 or so clones; around 90% occur a single time. 3.5% to 5.5% of the sample lies in the top ten. The source material was peripheral blood, sampled in the second trimester of pregnancy. The receptors derive from a female donor in good health, enrolled as a control in a pregnancy study.

The chain carries TRBV7-9 and TRBJ2-7; maybe TRBD1 (7 bases). The V end was cut by 4 bases, the J end by 4 bases, with 17 bases between. CDR3 length equals 15 residues. CDR1 and CDR2 from the germline V gene are SEHNR and FQNEAQ (reference sequence). Written as DNA, the CDR3 is TGTGCCAGCAGCTACCTGTCGACAGGGACTTACGAGCAGTACTTC. As protein: CASSYLSTGTYEQYF. Together with reference TRBV7-9 and TRBJ2-7, the CDR3 gives the full variable domain: DTGVSQNPRHKITKRGQNVTFRCDPISEHNRLYWYRQTLGQGPEFLTYFQNEAQLEKSRLLSDRFSAERPKGSFSTLEIQRTEQGDSAMYLCASSYLSTGTYEQYFGPGTRLTVT.

Only one count was recorded for this clone. The rearrangement uses TRBV6-1 and TRBJ1-1; tentative D call: TRBD1 (6 bases). This CDR3 has 15 residues. Germline V gives CDR1 MNHNS, CDR2 SASEGT. The V end was cut by 1 base, the J end by 6 bases, with 15 bases between. The CDR3 nucleotides read TGTGCCAGCAGTGAAGAGGGGGATGGGGGCGCTGAAGCTTTCTTT. Translating it yields CASSEEGDGGAEAFF.

V gene TRBV4-2 combines with J gene TRBJ1-1; no reliable D call. The ends were cut back, 0 bases at V and 4 bases at J, with 15 bases in the middle. This CDR3 comprises 16 residues. Germline values: CDR1 LGHNA, CDR2 YNFKEQ. DNA of the CDR3: TGTGCCAGCAGCCAAGAGACGGCCGCGACGGGCACTGAAGCTTTCTTT. Protein product: CASSQETAATGTEAFF.

J is TRBJ2-2 and V is TRBV27; TRBD2 matches at 9 bases. The CDR3 runs to 18 residues. The V gene's germline CDR1 is MNHEY and CDR2 SMNVEV (reference sequence). With 4 bases clipped from V and 6 bases from J, the junction kept 15 bases outside the gene matches. CDR3 loop: CASSSNLAGVLLAGELFF. As DNA, the CDR3 is TGTGCCAGCAGTTCAAACTTAGCGGGAGTTCTACTCGCCGGGGAGCTGTTTTTT.

This rearrangement joins TRBV28 to TRBJ1-1, with 7 bases lining up with TRBD1. CDR1 MDHEN and CDR2 SYDVKM come from the germline V gene. The J segment lost 2 bases and the V segment lost 5 bases, leaving 8 bases of the junction unmatched. The CDR3 is 15 residues long. CDR3 amino acids: CASSPPRDSNTEAFF. DNA of the CDR3: TGTGCCAGCAGTCCCCCCCGGGACAGCAACACTGAAGCTTTCTTT.

The chain uses TRBV27 and TRBJ2-7, with TRBD1 matching over 7 bases. The V gene end was trimmed by 6 bases and the J gene end by 0 bases; junction bases not matched to a gene: 5. Germline V lookup: CDR1 MNHEY, CDR2 SMNVEV (reference sequence). CDR3 length: 14 residues. In nucleotides, the CDR3 is TGTGCCAGCAGGCTACGGGACAGCTCCTACGAGCAGTACTTC. It specifies CASRLRDSSYEQYF.

In the case of this clone: At one boundary the junction diverges from the germline segment, which might be a read error. At the DNA level, this CDR3 is encoded by other sequences in the same sample as well. The chain couples TRBV9 to TRBJ2-7, with a possible D match to TRBD1 (7 bases). The CDR3 has 13 amino acids. Germline-derived CDR1 and CDR2 are SGDLS and YYNGEE. DNA of the CDR3: TGTGCCAGTAGCGGAAACAGGGGTCACGAGCAGTACTTC. This codes for CASSGNRGHEQYF.

The chain combines TRBV9 with TRBJ1-4, with a tentative D call TRBD1 (6 bases). CDR3 length: 15 amino acids. V was shortened by 4 bases and J by 2 bases, with 12 bases between the two germline ends. Germline CDR1 SGDLS, CDR2 YYNGEE. The CDR3 DNA follows: TGTGCCAGCAGCCCCACGAGGGGGACTAATGAAAAACTGTTTTTT. Amino acid sequence: CASSPTRGTNEKLFF.

CDR3 loop: CASSYGRAYEQYF. In nucleotides, the CDR3 is TGTGCCAGCAGTTACGGCAGGGCCTACGAGCAGTACTTC. The chain combines TRBV6-5 with TRBJ2-7, with a possible D match to TRBD1 (5 bases). Germline assignment: CDR1 MNHEY and CDR2 SVGAGI. V shed 2 bases and J shed 2 bases, with 7 bases lying between them. CDR3 length: 13 amino acids.

The chain employs TRBV27 and TRBJ2-1, with D possibly being TRBD2 (6 bases). This CDR3 has 13 amino acids. Germline V gene lookup returns CDR1 MNHEY and CDR2 SMNVEV (reference sequence). V dropped 0 bases and J dropped 7 bases, with 7 bases sitting between them. DNA of the CDR3: TGTGCCAGCAGTTTATCGACTAGGAATGAGCAGTTCTTC. Translating gives CASSLSTRNEQFF.

The chain couples TRBV7-9 to TRBJ1-4, with 11 bases matching TRBD1. The ends lost 5 bases at V and 6 bases at J; junction bases unmatched: 11. This CDR3 is 17 amino acids long. From germline, CDR1 is SEHNR and CDR2 FQNEAQ (reference sequence). This chain's CDR3 is CASSDPRDRGEDEKLFF. The CDR3 region has the DNA TGTGCCAGCAGCGACCCTCGGGACAGGGGGGAAGATGAAAAACTGTTTTTT. The complete variable domain, with remaining parts taken from reference TRBV7-9 and TRBJ1-4, reads DTGVSQNPRHKITKRGQNVTFRCDPISEHNRLYWYRQTLGQGPEFLTYFQNEAQLEKSRLLSDRFSAERPKGSFSTLEIQRTEQGDSAMYLCASSDPRDRGEDEKLFFGSGTQLSVL.

The genes are TRBV5-5 and TRBJ1-5, with TRBD1 as a possible D gene (5 bases). Germline CDR1 SGHKS, CDR2 YYEKEE (reference sequence). CDR3 size: 17 residues. Between the trimmed V and J ends, which lost 4 bases and 0 bases, there was a span of 17 bases. The CDR3 here is CASSPVGRGTSNQPQHF. As DNA, the CDR3 is TGTGCCAGCAGCCCGGTGGGGAGGGGAACTAGCAATCAGCCCCAGCATTTT.

This chain joins TRBV11-2 and TRBJ2-5; 11 bases align to TRBD2. Trimming at V came to 1 base and at J to 5 bases, leaving 6 bases not matched to a gene. Germline loops: CDR1 SGHAT, CDR2 FQNNGV. This CDR3 contains 16 residues. The CDR3 loop is CASSLGASGGPETQYF. The DNA for the CDR3 is TGTGCCAGCAGCTTAGGGGCTAGCGGGGGGCCCGAGACCCAGTACTTC.

V and J are TRBV11-2 and TRBJ2-7; 8 bases align to TRBD1. The V gene's germline CDR1 is SGHAT and CDR2 FQNNGV. This CDR3 has 15 amino acids. V lost 5 bases to trimming and J lost 2 bases; unmatched junction nucleotides: 8. The CDR3 reads CASSAARTGPYEQYF. DNA of the CDR3: TGTGCCAGCAGCGCGGCCAGGACAGGGCCCTACGAGCAGTACTTC. Full variable domain (outside the CDR3, taken from reference TRBV11-2 and TRBJ2-7): EAGVAQSPRYKIIEKRQSVAFWCNPISGHATLYWYQQILGQGPKLLIQFQNNGVVDDSQLPKDRFSAERLKGVDSTLKIQPAKLEDSAVYLCASSAARTGPYEQYFGPGTRLTVT.

The genes are TRBV7-2 and TRBJ1-2; the match to TRBD1 covers 7 bases. Germline V gene lookup returns CDR1 SGHTA and CDR2 FQGNSA. The CDR3 length is 14 residues. V shed 4 bases and J 4 bases; nucleotides not matched to a gene: 6. CDR3 sequence: CASSSATGAYGYTF. CDR3 bases: TGTGCCAGCAGCTCGGCAACAGGGGCCTATGGCTACACCTTC.

The J gene is TRBJ1-5, the V gene TRBV6-6; D remains ambiguous. Between the trimmed V and J ends, which lost 8 bases and 4 bases, there was a span of 12 bases. The CDR3 has 13 residues. Germline-derived CDR1 and CDR2 are MNHNY and SVGAGI (reference sequence). CDR3 nucleotide sequence: TGTGCCAGCCATCTTCAACTTAATCAGCCCCAGCATTTT. It translates to CASHLQLNQPQHF.

The chain recombines TRBV7-2 with TRBJ1-4; D remains unclear. The CDR3 has 15 residues. Germline V gives CDR1 SGHTA, CDR2 FQGNSA. Trimming removed 5 bases at V and 5 bases at J, with 15 bases between. CDR3 region: CASSLDSEENEKLFF. CDR3 sequence (DNA): TGTGCCAGCAGCCTCGACTCGGAGGAGAATGAAAAACTGTTTTTT.

In this sample, this clone turned up once. V gene TRBV7-2 combines with J gene TRBJ1-6; D is unresolved. This CDR3 has 12 residues. The ends were cut back, 6 bases at V and 7 bases at J, with 7 bases in the middle. Germline V lookup: CDR1 SGHTA, CDR2 FQGNSA. The CDR3 DNA is TGTGCCAGCAGGGGAGGAAATTCACCCCTCCACTTT. Protein product: CASRGGNSPLHF. Variable domain in full (rest from reference TRBV7-2 and TRBJ1-6): GAGVSQSPSNKVTEKGKDVELRCDPISGHTALYWYRQSLGQGLEFLIYFQGNSAPDKSGLPSDRFSAERTGGSVSTLTIQRTQQEDSAVYLCASRGGNSPLHFGNGTRLTVT.

The chain joins TRBV11-2 to TRBJ1-2; no reliable D call. CDR3 length equals 14 residues. V was trimmed by 5 bases and J by 0 bases, leaving 10 bases between them. Germline values: CDR1 SGHAT, CDR2 FQNNGV. The CDR3 DNA follows: TGTGCCAGCAGCCTCGATGTAGCTAACTATGGCTACACCTTC. Translated: CASSLDVANYGYTF.

This clone is termed large. The CDR3 region is CASSSGTSGFQETQYF. The DNA of the CDR3 is TGTGCCAGCAGCTCCGGGACTAGCGGATTCCAAGAGACCCAGTACTTC. The chain carries TRBV7-9 and TRBJ2-5, with 11 bases identical to TRBD2. Germline V gene lookup returns CDR1 SEHNR and CDR2 FQNEAQ (reference sequence). V trimming: 4 bases; J trimming: 1 base; junction bases outside the gene matches: 5. The CDR3 extends over 16 amino acids.

This rearrangement joins TRBV9 to TRBJ2-1, with D maybe TRBD2 (6 bases). The CDR3 is made up of 13 amino acids. Trimming shortened V by 0 bases and J by 8 bases, and 9 bases separated the two germline ends. In germline, CDR1 is SGDLS, CDR2 YYNGEE. The CDR3 DNA reads TGTGCCAGCAGCGTAGTGGGGGACTATGAGCAGTTCTTC. Translating it yields CASSVVGDYEQFF. Combining the CDR3 with reference TRBV9 and TRBJ2-1 gives the whole variable domain DSGVTQTPKHLITATGQRVTLRCSPRSGDLSVYWYQQSLDQGLQFLIQYYNGEERAKGNILERFSAQQFPDLHSELNLSSLELGDSALYFCASSVVGDYEQFFGPGTRLTVL.

The chain employs TRBV7-3 and TRBJ2-3; the D gene is possibly TRBD2 (6 bases). Germline V gene data show CDR1 as SGHTA and CDR2 as FQGTGA. The CDR3 totals 15 residues. V shed 5 bases and J shed 5 bases, with 17 bases lying between them. As DNA, the CDR3 is TGTGCCAGCAGCGTGCGGGACCTCCCGGGAGATACGCAGTATTTT. It is translated as CASSVRDLPGDTQYF.

The V call is TRBV19, the J call TRBJ2-7; a possible D gene is TRBD1 (5 bases). This CDR3 region has 13 residues. CDR1 is LNHDA, CDR2 SQIVND, per germline (reference sequence). The V end was cut by 1 base, the J end by 4 bases, with 8 bases between. As DNA, the CDR3 is TGTGCCAGTAGTATAGCCAGGGATTACGAGCAGTACTTC. Translating it yields CASSIARDYEQYF.

The chain links TRBV18 to TRBJ1-4, with TRBD1 matching over 9 bases. V lost 0 bases, J lost 8 bases, and 19 bases stayed unmatched. Germline CDR1 is KGHSH and CDR2 is LQKENI. There are 20 residues in the CDR3. The CDR3, as DNA: TGTGCCAGCTCACCACCGAAAAACTCCCGGGACAGGGTAATCTGGGAAAAACTGTTTTTT. This gives the protein CASSPPKNSRDRVIWEKLFF.

This chain connects TRBV7-2 to TRBJ2-7; D gene ambiguous. V was clipped by 6 bases and J by 3 bases, with 15 bases between them. Germline V gene lookup returns CDR1 SGHTA and CDR2 FQGNSA. The CDR3 extends over 14 amino acids. CDR3 in amino acids: CASRYPTEGYEQYF. DNA of the CDR3: TGTGCCAGCAGGTACCCGACTGAAGGCTACGAGCAGTACTTC.

This clone was counted once. The V gene is TRBV29-1, the J gene TRBJ2-1; the match to TRBD2 covers 8 bases. Germline V gives CDR1 SQVTM, CDR2 ANQGSEA. Germline trimming cut 4 bases from V and 7 bases from J; bases unmatched to any gene: 3. The CDR3 length is 12 residues. The CDR3 here is CSVVPGGNEQFF. CDR3 nucleotides: TGCAGCGTTGTTCCGGGGGGGAATGAGCAGTTCTTC.

The chain carries TRBV19 and TRBJ2-5, with 7 bases aligning to TRBD2. V shed 6 bases and J 2 bases; nucleotides not matched to a gene: 6. CDR1 is LNHDA and CDR2 is SQIVND in the germline V gene (reference sequence). This CDR3 is 14 amino acids long. For the CDR3, the DNA is TGTGCCAGTAGCGTCAATAGCGGGCAAGAGACCCAGTACTTC. Translated: CASSVNSGQETQYF. The full variable domain, with the rest looked up from reference TRBV19 and TRBJ2-5, is DGGITQSPKYLFRKEGQNVTLSCEQNLNHDAMYWYRQDPGQGLRLIYYSQIVNDFQKGDIAEGYSVSREKKESFPLTVTSAQKNPTAFYLCASSVNSGQETQYFGPGTRLLVL.

This clone was seen only once. The rearrangement uses TRBV18 and TRBJ2-7; D gene unclear. Germline loops: CDR1 KGHSH, CDR2 LQKENI. This CDR3 is 12 amino acids long. Trimming removed 5 bases at V and 0 bases at J, with 5 bases between. The CDR3 reads CASSASSYEQYF. The CDR3 nucleotides are TGTGCCAGCTCAGCCAGCTCCTACGAGCAGTACTTC.

The gene calls are TRBV7-6 and TRBJ2-7, with 9 bases fitting TRBD2. Trimming cost V 7 bases and J 4 bases; bases outside gene matches: 5. This CDR3 has 13 amino acids. The germline CDR1 and CDR2 sequences are SGHVS and FNYEAQ. CDR3: CASTLREGYEQYF. The CDR3 DNA follows: TGTGCCAGCACATTGCGGGAGGGGTACGAGCAGTACTTC. Supplemented by reference TRBV7-6 and TRBJ2-7, the full variable domain reads GAGVSQSPRYKVTKRGQDVALRCDPISGHVSLYWYRQALGQGPEFLTYFNYEAQQDKSGLPNDRFSAERPEGSISTLTIQRTEQRDSAMYRCASTLREGYEQYFGPGTRLTVT.

The chain links TRBV29-1 to TRBJ1-2; TRBD1 aligns across 8 bases. Germline lookup yields CDR1 SQVTM and CDR2 ANQGSEA. J gave up 7 bases and V 1 base, and 5 bases lay outside the gene matches. The CDR3 is 13 amino acids. Here the CDR3 DNA reads TGCAGCGTTGAAGGGCAGGGGGCAGGTGGCTACACCTTC. Translated: CSVEGQGAGGYTF. Based on the CDR3 plus reference TRBV29-1 and TRBJ1-2, the full variable domain is SAVISQKPSRDICQRGTSLTIQCQVDSQVTMMFWYRQQPGQSLTLIATANQGSEATYESGFVIDKFPISRPNLTFSTLTVSNMSPEDSSIYLCSVEGQGAGGYTFGSGTRLTVV.

This rearrangement joins TRBV5-5 to TRBJ1-1, with a weak D call TRBD1 (5 bases). CDR1 SGHKS and CDR2 YYEKEE come from the germline V gene (reference sequence). There are 15 residues in the CDR3. V shed 0 bases and J shed 0 bases, with 9 bases lying between them. The CDR3 DNA sequence: TGTGCCAGCAGCTTGGCGGCAGGGCTGAACACTGAAGCTTTCTTT. It yields the protein CASSLAAGLNTEAFF.

In DNA form, the CDR3 reads TGCGCCAGCAGCCGGGCGGGGGACACCATATATTTT. Amino acid sequence: CASSRAGDTIYF. This chain joins TRBV5-1 and TRBJ1-3, with a possible D match to TRBD1 (5 bases). From germline, CDR1 is SGHRS and CDR2 YFSETQ. V was shortened by 4 bases and J by 8 bases, with 10 bases between the two germline ends. This CDR3 contains 12 residues.